This TCR beta chain was retrieved from a study of vaccination and CD4 T cells after COVID-19. Study details: Each control was exposed to a CEFX pool, an HIV-1 Nef pool, or no peptide at all.

The germline gives CDR1 LNHDA, CDR2 SQIVND (reference sequence). The ends were cut back, 5 bases at V and 2 bases at J, with 22 bases in the middle. The CDR3 totals 18 residues. Notes on this clonotype: Its target is unknown.

Cultured CD4+ T cells had their DNA profiled by the Oncomine TCR Beta short-read assay. CD4+ T cells were cultured, and genomic DNA was extracted from them. TCRdb reprocessed the PCR reads with MiXCR, giving one entry per CDR3 protein. The sample shows about 18,000 distinct CDR3 sequences, around three fifths of them seen only once. The treatment was: approximately 9-day PBMC culture with coronavirus spike peptide pools or control peptides (ViraFEST assay). Following expansion of antigen-specific T cells with peptide pools, ViraFEST then sequenced TCRs. Source: CD4+ T cells from blood, cultured in vitro, taken after SARS-CoV-2 vaccination. The chain carries TRBV19 and TRBJ1-5, with a weak D call TRBD1 (5 bases). The TCR sequence derives from a human donor who had recovered from COVID-19. The CDR3: CASSLWGDADGGNQPQHF. CDR3 nucleotide sequence: TGTGCCAGTAGTTTGTGGGGCGACGCTGATGGTGGCAATCAGCCCCAGCATTTT.